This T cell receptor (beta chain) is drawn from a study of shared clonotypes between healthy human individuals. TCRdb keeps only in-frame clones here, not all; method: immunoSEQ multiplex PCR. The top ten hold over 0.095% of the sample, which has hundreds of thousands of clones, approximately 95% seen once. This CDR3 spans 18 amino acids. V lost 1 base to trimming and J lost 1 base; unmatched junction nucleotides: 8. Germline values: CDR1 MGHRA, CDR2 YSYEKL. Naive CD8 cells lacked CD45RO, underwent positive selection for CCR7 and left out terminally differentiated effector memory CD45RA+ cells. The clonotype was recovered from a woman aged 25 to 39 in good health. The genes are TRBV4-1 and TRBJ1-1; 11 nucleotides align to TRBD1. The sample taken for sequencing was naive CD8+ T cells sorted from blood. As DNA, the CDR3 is TGCGCCAGCAGCCAAGTTTACGGGACAGGGGGGAGGAACACTGAAGCTTTCTTT. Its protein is CASSQVYGTGGRNTEAFF.